Presented here are 23 T cell receptor beta chains from one specimen sequenced in a study of T cells expressing NK-cell markers. TCRdb reprocessed the 5' RACE reads and stores each CDR3 protein as one record, lacking DNA. Seen in this sample are about 150,000 distinct CDR3 sequences; the ten most common clones hold over 35%. Source material: blood T cells: a sorted CD56 or NKG2C T cell subset, CD4+ or CD8+ T cells, or bulk PBMC T cells (not recorded which). These receptor sequences come from a woman between 50 and 59 years old in good health.

The chain uses TRBV2 and TRBJ2-7; TCRdb picks TRBD2, but there is no DNA to check that call. The CDR3 is made up of 11 amino acids. Germline CDR1 and CDR2: SNHLY and FYNNEI. CDR3 residues: CASRTNYEQYF.

The V and J genes are TRBV27 and TRBJ2-1. CDR3 size: 14 residues. Germline CDR1 reads MNHEY; CDR2 reads SMNVEV (reference sequence). The chain's CDR3 is CASSFSSAYNEQFF.

This sequence joins TRBV20-1 and TRBJ1-2; the TCRdb D gene call, TRBD1, has no DNA to confirm it. The CDR3 is 15 residues long. Germline V lookup: CDR1 DFQATT, CDR2 SNEGSKA (reference sequence). CDR3 in amino acids: CSARRWDRDTYGYTF.

The chain couples TRBV12-3 or TRBV12-4 to TRBJ1-1; the TCRdb D gene call, TRBD1, has no DNA to confirm it. This CDR3 has 15 residues. CDR3 in amino acids: CASSLPTGSNTEAFF.

This chain joins TRBV24-1 and TRBJ2-4; TCRdb's D call of TRBD1 is untestable without DNA. Germline loops: CDR1 KGHDR, CDR2 SFDVKD. There are 14 residues in the CDR3. The CDR3 loop is CATSDPDRGNIQYF.

The chain has TRBV10-2 and TRBJ1-2; no DNA is available, so the TRBD1 call from TCRdb remains unchecked. Germline V lookup: CDR1 WSHSY, CDR2 SAAADI. The CDR3 sequence is 16 residues long. This CDR3 reads CASSEEGHLGFNGYTF.

The chain carries TRBV11-1 and TRBJ2-1. CDR1 and CDR2 (germline): SGHAT, FQDESV (reference sequence). The CDR3 consists of 15 residues. The CDR3: CASSLFRTVINEQFF.

The chain links TRBV20-1 to TRBJ2-1; without DNA, the TCRdb call of TRBD2 cannot be checked. CDR1 and CDR2 from the germline V gene are DFQATT and SNEGSKA (reference sequence). CDR3 size: 17 residues. CDR3 amino acids: CSASSLAGEISIRKQFF.

The chain is built from TRBV6-5 and TRBJ1-5. The CDR3 has 14 residues. CDR1 and CDR2 from the germline V gene are MNHEY and SVGAGI. CDR3 region: CASSYSRADQPQHF.

V usage is TRBV6-1 and J usage is TRBJ2-1. The CDR3 loop spans 14 amino acids. Germline-derived CDR1 and CDR2 are MNHNS and SASEGT. The CDR3 protein is CASSEIKAYNEQFF.

The chain recombines TRBV25-1 with TRBJ1-1; TCRdb indicates TRBD1, and absent DNA this call remains unverified. The CDR3 has 12 amino acids. From germline, CDR1 is MGHDK and CDR2 SYGVNS. The CDR3: CASGQGWTEAFF.

The V gene is TRBV19, the J gene TRBJ1-2. This CDR3 region has 16 residues. From germline, CDR1 is LNHDA and CDR2 SQIVND (reference sequence). The chain's CDR3 is CASSIGLRSGNYGYTF.

V gene TRBV7-9 combines with J gene TRBJ2-1; the TCRdb call, TRBD1, lacks DNA for checking. Germline assignment: CDR1 SEHNR and CDR2 FQNEAQ (reference sequence). This CDR3 has 18 residues. The CDR3 region is CASSHASTGGDSYNEQFF.

The V and J genes are TRBV10-2 and TRBJ1-2. The CDR3 is made up of 14 amino acids. In germline, CDR1 is WSHSY, CDR2 SAAADI. The CDR3 sequence: CASSESADYYGYTF.

This chain's CDR3 is CASSPGGISSYNEQFF. The gene calls are TRBV12-3 or TRBV12-4 and TRBJ2-1; TCRdb's D call, TRBD1, is unchecked because there is no DNA. The CDR3 spans 16 residues.

The chain joins TRBV4-1 to TRBJ2-5; checking the TCRdb D call of TRBD2 is not possible without DNA. Germline loops: CDR1 MGHRA, CDR2 YSYEKL. The CDR3 runs to 17 residues. CDR3 sequence reads: CASSQTTSGTLGETQYF.

V gene TRBV4-1 combines with J gene TRBJ1-1; TCRdb proposes TRBD1, but this gene call is untestable without DNA. The CDR3 is 16 amino acids. From germline, CDR1 is MGHRA and CDR2 YSYEKL. This CDR3 reads CASSEKDRTMNTEAFF.

The chain combines TRBV6-1 with TRBJ2-1; TCRdb names TRBD2, which stays unverified in the absence of DNA. Germline loops: CDR1 MNHNS, CDR2 SASEGT. This CDR3 has 15 amino acids. CDR3 protein: CASRGLAVNYNEQFF.

This rearrangement joins TRBV7-2 to TRBJ2-4; TCRdb designates TRBD1, a call that cannot be tested without DNA. CDR3 length: 12 amino acids. Looked up from germline, CDR1 is SGHTA and CDR2 is FQGNSA. The CDR3 spells CASSLEQDSQYF.

V and J are TRBV27 and TRBJ1-6. The V gene's germline CDR1 is MNHEY and CDR2 SMNVEV (reference sequence). This CDR3 is 14 amino acids long. CDR3 residues: CASSLAPGRSPLHF.

The chain links TRBV10-2 to TRBJ2-7; the TCRdb D gene call, TRBD1, has no DNA to confirm it. Germline assignment: CDR1 WSHSY and CDR2 SAAADI. The CDR3 contains 14 residues. CDR3 loop: CASSVDSTSYEQYF.

The chain combines TRBV11-3 with TRBJ1-1; the D gene TCRdb calls, TRBD1, cannot be checked with no DNA. Per the germline V gene, CDR1 is SGHNT and CDR2 is YENEEA. CDR3 length: 14 amino acids. CDR3 sequence: CASSRRQGLTEAFF.

CDR3: CASSQGTSRYTDTQYF. V usage is TRBV6-5 and J usage is TRBJ2-3; TCRdb picks TRBD2, but there is no DNA to check that call. The length of the CDR3 is 16 residues. Germline V gene sequence: CDR1 MNHEY, CDR2 SVGAGI.